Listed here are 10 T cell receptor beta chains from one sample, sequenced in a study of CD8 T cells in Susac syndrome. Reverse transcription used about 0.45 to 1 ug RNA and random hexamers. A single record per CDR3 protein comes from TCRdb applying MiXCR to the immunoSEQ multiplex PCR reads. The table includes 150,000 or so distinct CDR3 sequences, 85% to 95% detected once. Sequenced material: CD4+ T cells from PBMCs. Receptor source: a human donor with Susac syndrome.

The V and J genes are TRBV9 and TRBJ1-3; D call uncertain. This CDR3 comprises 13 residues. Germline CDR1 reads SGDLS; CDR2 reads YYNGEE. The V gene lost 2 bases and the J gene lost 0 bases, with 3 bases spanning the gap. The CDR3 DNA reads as TGTGCCAGCAGCGTCGGCTCTGGAAACACCATATATTTT. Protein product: CASSVGSGNTIYF.

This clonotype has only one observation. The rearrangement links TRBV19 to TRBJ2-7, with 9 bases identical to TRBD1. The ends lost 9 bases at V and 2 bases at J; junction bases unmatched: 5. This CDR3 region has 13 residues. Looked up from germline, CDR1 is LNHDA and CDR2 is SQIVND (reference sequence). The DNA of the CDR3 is TGTGCCAGCACAGGGGGCGCACCCTACGAGCAGTACTTC. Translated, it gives CASTGGAPYEQYF.

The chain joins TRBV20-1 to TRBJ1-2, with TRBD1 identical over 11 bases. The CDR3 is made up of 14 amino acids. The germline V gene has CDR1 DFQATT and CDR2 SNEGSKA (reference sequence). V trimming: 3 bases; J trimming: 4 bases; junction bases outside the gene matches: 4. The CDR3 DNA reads TGCAGTGCTAGCGGGACAGGGGGAACCTATGGCTACACCTTC. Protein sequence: CSASGTGGTYGYTF.

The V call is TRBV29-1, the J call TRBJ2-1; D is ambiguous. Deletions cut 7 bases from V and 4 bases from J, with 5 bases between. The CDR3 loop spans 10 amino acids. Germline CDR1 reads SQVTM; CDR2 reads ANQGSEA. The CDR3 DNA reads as TGCAGCGGTCAGTACAATGAGCAGTTCTTC. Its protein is CSGQYNEQFF.

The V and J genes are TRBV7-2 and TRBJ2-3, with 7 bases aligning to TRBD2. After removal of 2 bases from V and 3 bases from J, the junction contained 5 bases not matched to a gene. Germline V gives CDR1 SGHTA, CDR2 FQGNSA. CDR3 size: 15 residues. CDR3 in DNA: TGTGCCAGCAGCTTAAATGGGGGGGAAACAGATACGCAGTATTTT. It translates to CASSLNGGETDTQYF.

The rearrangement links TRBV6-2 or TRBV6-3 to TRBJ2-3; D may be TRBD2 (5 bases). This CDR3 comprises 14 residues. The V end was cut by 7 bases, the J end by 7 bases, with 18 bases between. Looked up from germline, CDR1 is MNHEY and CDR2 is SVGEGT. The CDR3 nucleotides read TGTGCCAGCACTCTCCGGCGGCTCGGGAATACGCAGTATTTT. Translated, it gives CASTLRRLGNTQYF.

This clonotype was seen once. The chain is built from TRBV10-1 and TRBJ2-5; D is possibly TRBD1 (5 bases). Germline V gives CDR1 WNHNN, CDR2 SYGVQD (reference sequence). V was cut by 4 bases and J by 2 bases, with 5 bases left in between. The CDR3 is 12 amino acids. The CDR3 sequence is CASSAGQETQYF. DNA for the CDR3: TGCGCCAGCAGTGCAGGGCAAGAGACCCAGTACTTC.

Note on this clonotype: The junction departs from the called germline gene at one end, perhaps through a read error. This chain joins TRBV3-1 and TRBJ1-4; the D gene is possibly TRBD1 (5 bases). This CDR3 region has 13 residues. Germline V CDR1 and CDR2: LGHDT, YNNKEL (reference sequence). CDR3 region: CASGQTVNEKLFF. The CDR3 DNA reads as TGTGCCAGCGGCCAGACAGTGAATGAAAAACTGTTTTTT.

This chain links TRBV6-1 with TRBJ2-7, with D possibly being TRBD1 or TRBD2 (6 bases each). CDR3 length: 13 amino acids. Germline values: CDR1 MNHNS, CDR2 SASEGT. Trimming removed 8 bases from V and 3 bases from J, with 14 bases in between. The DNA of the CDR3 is TGTGCCAGCCGTCGGGGGCCGGGCTACGAGCAGTACTTC. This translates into CASRRGPGYEQYF.

CDR3 protein: CASSKGDHTEAFF. CDR3 in DNA: TGTGCCAGCAGTAAGGGGGACCACACTGAAGCTTTCTTT. The V call is TRBV7-3, the J call TRBJ1-1; possibly TRBD1 for D (6 bases). The germline V gene has CDR1 SGHTA and CDR2 FQGTGA. The CDR3 has 13 amino acids. Between the trimmed V and J ends, which lost 6 bases and 3 bases, there was a span of 11 bases.